This entry lists 30 T cell receptor beta chains sequenced from one sample in a study of cytomegalovirus exposure and HLA in healthy donors. With 60 Vbeta and 13 Jbeta primers, the PCR was carried out. The method was immunoSEQ multiplex PCR; TCRdb's version includes in-frame clones alone and lacks a portion of them. This sample has about 180,000 clones, with over 75% found just once. Source material: PBMCs. These receptor sequences come from a woman between 25 and 40 years old in good health and CMV-seronegative.

The J gene is TRBJ2-1, the V gene TRBV7-3; 10 bases agree with TRBD2. Germline V lookup: CDR1 SGHTA, CDR2 FQGTGA. This CDR3 is 15 amino acids long. Trimming removed 5 bases from V and 4 bases from J; junction bases left unmatched: 5. The CDR3: CASSRTSGSYNEQFF. In DNA, the CDR3 is TGTGCCAGCAGCCGGACTAGCGGTTCATACAATGAGCAGTTCTTC. Based on the CDR3 plus reference TRBV7-3 and TRBJ2-1, the full variable domain is GAGVSQTPSNKVTEKGKYVELRCDPISGHTALYWYRQSLGQGPEFLIYFQGTGAADDSGLPNDRFFAVRPEGSVSTLKIQRTERGDSAVYLCASSRTSGSYNEQFFGPGTRLTVL.

V and J are TRBV29-1 and TRBJ1-2, with 7 bases lining up with TRBD1. The CDR3 has 14 residues. Germline-derived CDR1 and CDR2 are SQVTM and ANQGSEA. Trimming took 5 bases from V and 1 from J; bases not matched to a gene: 7. CDR3 protein: CSVSRDSYNYGYTF. CDR3 coding DNA: TGCAGCGTTTCGAGGGACAGTTATAACTATGGCTACACCTTC.

This clone has just a few counts. The V call is TRBV4-3, the J call TRBJ1-6, with no clear D. CDR1 and CDR2 (germline): LGHNA, YSLEER. V was pared by 1 base and J by 5 bases, with 6 bases between. CDR3 length: 14 amino acids. The CDR3 nucleotides are TGCGCCAGCAGCCAAGGGCGGAATAATTCACCCCTCCACTTT. It specifies CASSQGRNNSPLHF.

In its sample, this clone was seen once. The chain joins TRBV4-1 to TRBJ2-5; 11 positions match TRBD2. The V and J ends lost 2 bases and 5 bases, in that order; junction bases with no gene match: 10. Germline CDR1 and CDR2: MGHRA and YSYEKL. This CDR3 has 17 residues. CDR3 DNA sequence: TGCGCCAGCAGCCAACCGCGTAGCGGGGGGGCCAGGGAGACCCAGTACTTC. Amino acids: CASSQPRSGGARETQYF.

This clone was seen only a few times. The genes are TRBV5-5 and TRBJ1-5; D remains unclear. CDR1 is SGHKS and CDR2 is YYEKEE in the germline V gene (reference sequence). This CDR3 is built from 14 residues. V lost 0 bases and J lost 3, with 7 bases in between. In nucleotides, the CDR3 is TGTGCCAGCAGCTTGGCCGGGGTCAATCAGCCCCAGCATTTT. Encoded protein: CASSLAGVNQPQHF.

The gene calls are TRBV12-5 and TRBJ1-2; D gene uncertain. Germline-derived CDR1 and CDR2 are LGHNT and FRNRAP. V lost 6 bases, J lost 9 bases, and 20 bases lay in between. This CDR3 contains 14 residues. For the CDR3, the DNA is TGTGCTAGTGGCTTCCGCGGGGAGGCCTTTAGCTACACCTTC. Its protein product is CASGFRGEAFSYTF.

This clone was found a few times. V and J are TRBV5-6 and TRBJ1-2; unclear D gene. The CDR3 runs to 14 residues. Germline V CDR1 and CDR2: SGHDT, YYEEEE. The V end was cut by 1 base, the J end by 8 bases, with 15 bases between. CDR3 in DNA: TGTGCCAGCAGCTTGTTGGCGGCAACTATAGGCTACACCTTC. Translated: CASSLLAATIGYTF.

The J gene is TRBJ2-7, the V gene TRBV7-8, with TRBD2 matching 13 bases. CDR1 is SGHVS, CDR2 FQNEAQ, per germline. Unmatched junction bases numbered 10, after V lost 1 base and J lost 4 bases. The CDR3 runs 18 residues. The CDR3 loop reads CASSLELAGGPQMYEQYF. CDR3 sequence (DNA): TGTGCCAGCAGCTTAGAACTAGCGGGGGGGCCTCAGATGTACGAGCAGTACTTC. Full variable domain (remainder filled in from reference TRBV7-8 and TRBJ2-7): GAGVSQSPRYKVAKRGQDVALRCDPISGHVSLFWYQQALGQGPEFLTYFQNEAQLDKSGLPSDRFFAERPEGSVSTLKIQRTQQEDSAVYLCASSLELAGGPQMYEQYFGPGTRLTVT.

The chain joins TRBV7-3 to TRBJ2-1; 12 bases are a match to TRBD2. Germline V CDR1 and CDR2: SGHTA, FQGTGA. With 5 bases clipped from V and 5 bases from J, the junction kept 4 bases outside the gene matches. The CDR3 loop spans 15 amino acids. CDR3 DNA sequence: TGTGCCAGCAGCCGGGGACTAGCGGGTAACAATGAGCAGTTCTTC. It specifies CASSRGLAGNNEQFF.

This clone occurred a few times. CDR3 in amino acids: CASSLAVGNYGYTF. CDR3 bases: TGCGCCAGCAGCTTGGCCGTCGGGAACTATGGCTACACCTTC. The chain couples TRBV5-1 to TRBJ1-2; D is unclear. This CDR3 has 14 amino acids. V was trimmed by 0 bases and J by 2 bases, leaving 8 bases between them. The germline V gene encodes CDR1 SGHRS and CDR2 YFSETQ.

In this sample, this clone turned up a few times. This chain uses TRBV5-6 with TRBJ1-4; possible D gene TRBD1, 5 bases. Looked up from germline, CDR1 is SGHDT and CDR2 is YYEEEE. V lost 1 base and J lost 6, with 13 bases in between. CDR3 size: 15 residues. The CDR3 protein is CASSLFGPGDEKLFF. DNA of the CDR3: TGTGCCAGCAGCTTGTTTGGCCCGGGGGATGAAAAACTGTTTTTT.

The chain uses TRBV5-8 and TRBJ1-5, with D possibly matching TRBD1 (6 bases). Trimming pared 4 bases from V and 0 bases from J, leaving 17 bases between. This CDR3 comprises 17 residues. Germline assignment: CDR1 SGHTS and CDR2 YDEGEE. DNA for the CDR3: TGTGCCAGCAGCGTCTATAACAGGGTTCTTAGCAATCAGCCCCAGCATTTT. It codes for CASSVYNRVLSNQPQHF.

The chain has TRBV6-1 and TRBJ1-5; TRBD1 matches at 7 bases. The J segment lost 4 bases and the V segment lost 2 bases, leaving 5 bases of the junction unmatched. The length of the CDR3 is 15 residues. In germline, CDR1 is MNHNS, CDR2 SASEGT. CDR3 nucleotides: TGTGCCAGCAGTGAAATACCACAGGGGAATCAGCCCCAGCATTTT. It specifies CASSEIPQGNQPQHF.

This clone was counted a few times. The chain carries TRBV10-1 and TRBJ2-6; 7 bases match TRBD1. V shed 6 bases, J shed 1 base, and the junction held 0 bases outside the gene matches. This CDR3 is 14 amino acids long. The V gene's germline CDR1 is WNHNN and CDR2 SYGVQD (reference sequence). The CDR3 nucleotides read TGCGCCAGCAGGACAGGGTCTGGGGCCAACGTCCTGACTTTC. Residues: CASRTGSGANVLTF.

J is TRBJ2-3 and V is TRBV7-2; 9 positions agree with TRBD2. V lost 1 base and J lost 2; bases outside the gene matches: 4. From germline, CDR1 is SGHTA and CDR2 FQGNSA. CDR3 size: 16 residues. The CDR3 region has the DNA TGTGCCAGCAGCTTAGTCATAGCGGGGGACACAGATACGCAGTATTTT. Its translation is CASSLVIAGDTDTQYF.

This clone was seen more than once but under ten times. This chain uses TRBV7-3 with TRBJ1-1; no reliable D call. The CDR3 consists of 14 residues. Germline V gene lookup returns CDR1 SGHTA and CDR2 FQGTGA. V lost 8 bases and J lost 1, with 14 bases in between. The DNA of the CDR3 is TGTGCCAGCGCGCGGGATTCTTCGAACACTGAAGCTTTCTTT. Translating it yields CASARDSSNTEAFF.

This clone was counted a few times. The J gene is TRBJ2-7, the V gene TRBV6-6, with D possibly TRBD1 on 5 matching bases. This CDR3 spans 11 amino acids. V was trimmed by 1 base and J by 11 bases, leaving 9 bases between them. Looked up from germline, CDR1 is MNHNY and CDR2 is SVGAGI (reference sequence). In nucleotides, the CDR3 is TGTGCCAGCAGTTACTTAGGGGCGAAGTACTTC. Translation gives CASSYLGAKYF.

The chain joins TRBV7-6 to TRBJ1-3, with a tentative D call TRBD1 (5 bases). Germline V lookup: CDR1 SGHVS, CDR2 FNYEAQ. CDR3 length equals 16 residues. Between the trimmed V and J ends, which lost 4 bases and 0 bases, there was a span of 13 bases. The CDR3: CASSSGQRDSGNTIYF. The CDR3 DNA reads as TGTGCCAGCAGCTCCGGACAAAGGGACTCTGGAAACACCATATATTTT.

The genes are TRBV11-3 and TRBJ2-5; D might be TRBD2 (7 bases). The V and J ends lost 5 bases and 5 bases respectively, with 21 bases between them. The CDR3 has 16 residues. Germline CDR1 and CDR2: SGHNT and YENEEA. The CDR3 DNA follows: TGTGCCAGCAGCCCTGGGAGGGGGGGGCCCATCGAGACCCAGTACTTC. Translation: CASSPGRGGPIETQYF.

This chain links TRBV18 with TRBJ2-7; TRBD1 agrees at 8 bases. Germline loops: CDR1 KGHSH, CDR2 LQKENI. CDR3 length equals 13 residues. The trim removed 5 bases at V and 6 bases at J, leaving 6 bases unmatched. The CDR3 coding sequence is TGTGCCAGCTCAAAGGGACAGGAGGCCGAGCAGTACTTC. Protein product: CASSKGQEAEQYF.

The V and J genes are TRBV5-6 and TRBJ1-2; 7 positions agree with TRBD1. Trimming cost V 4 bases and J 4 bases; bases outside gene matches: 7. Germline lookup yields CDR1 SGHDT and CDR2 YYEEEE. The CDR3 spans 14 residues. The CDR3 here is CASSPPTGSYGYTF. CDR3 sequence (DNA): TGTGCCAGCAGCCCACCGACAGGGTCCTATGGCTACACCTTC.

The chain couples TRBV5-1 to TRBJ2-7, with 8 bases aligning to TRBD2. The CDR3 extends over 15 amino acids. Germline trimming cut 5 bases from V and 2 bases from J; bases unmatched to any gene: 9. The germline gives CDR1 SGHRS, CDR2 YFSETQ. CDR3 region: CASRFVGGGPYEQYF. The CDR3 DNA reads as TGCGCCAGCAGGTTCGTCGGCGGGGGGCCCTACGAGCAGTACTTC.

The V call is TRBV5-1, the J call TRBJ2-5; TRBD1 might be the D (5 bases). V was clipped by 4 bases and J by 2 bases, with 9 bases between them. CDR3 length: 13 amino acids. From germline, CDR1 is SGHRS and CDR2 YFSETQ. CDR3 amino acids: CASSRQRQETQYF. In nucleotides, the CDR3 is TGCGCCAGCAGCCGACAGAGGCAAGAGACCCAGTACTTC.

This clone has more than one count but fewer than ten. The chain has TRBV27 and TRBJ2-6; 8 positions match TRBD1. J gave up 5 bases and V 4 bases, and 13 bases lay outside the gene matches. The CDR3 totals 18 residues. Germline lookup yields CDR1 MNHEY and CDR2 SMNVEV (reference sequence). The CDR3 spells CASSYLTGGNLWANVLTF. Written as DNA, the CDR3 is TGTGCCAGCAGTTATTTAACAGGGGGTAATCTTTGGGCCAACGTCCTGACTTTC.

This chain joins TRBV5-6 and TRBJ1-5; 7 positions match TRBD1. Germline trimming cut 4 bases from V and 3 bases from J; bases unmatched to any gene: 13. The germline CDR1 and CDR2 sequences are SGHDT and YYEEEE. CDR3 length equals 17 residues. The CDR3 is CASSQFGGRGVNQPQHF. DNA of the CDR3: TGTGCCAGCAGCCAATTCGGTGGCAGGGGGGTCAATCAGCCCCAGCATTTT.

In this sample, this clone turned up a few times. This chain links TRBV5-4 with TRBJ2-3, with TRBD2 identical over 9 bases. The CDR3 covers 17 residues. Germline V gives CDR1 SGHNT, CDR2 YYREEE (reference sequence). V lost 4 bases and J lost 1; bases outside the gene matches: 10. The CDR3 DNA sequence: TGTGCCAGCAGCCCCGGTGTAGCGGGGGTTGGCACAGATACGCAGTATTTT. Translating it yields CASSPGVAGVGTDTQYF.

The genes are TRBV5-1 and TRBJ1-2, with a weak D call TRBD1 (5 bases). V lost 4 bases, J lost 6 bases, and 22 bases lay in between. Looked up from germline, CDR1 is SGHRS and CDR2 is YFSETQ. This CDR3 has 16 residues. Here the CDR3 DNA reads TGCGCCAGCAGCGCGGAGGGGTCTACAGGTACCGATGGCTACACCTTC. It encodes CASSAEGSTGTDGYTF. The variable domain in full, with the rest retrieved from reference TRBV5-1 and TRBJ1-2, is KAGVTQTPRYLIKTRGQQVTLSCSPISGHRSVSWYQQTPGQGLQFLFEYFSETQRNKGNFPGRFSGRQFSNSRSEMNVSTLELGDSALYLCASSAEGSTGTDGYTFGSGTRLTVV.

The rearrangement joins TRBV7-8 to TRBJ1-1; no clear D. Germline lookup yields CDR1 SGHVS and CDR2 FQNEAQ. The CDR3 totals 14 residues. With 5 bases removed from V and 1 base from J, the gap between germline ends came to 11 bases. CDR3 sequence (DNA): TGTGCCAGCAGCCCAAGACTGACGAACACTGAAGCTTTCTTT. It is translated as CASSPRLTNTEAFF.

The gene calls are TRBV7-2 and TRBJ1-1, with TRBD1 identical over 8 bases. V lost 5 bases, J lost 0 bases, and 11 bases stayed unmatched. Germline CDR1 is SGHTA and CDR2 is FQGNSA. CDR3 length: 17 residues. The CDR3 loop reads CASSDPFDRGVNTEAFF. CDR3 sequence (DNA): TGTGCCAGCAGCGATCCCTTTGACAGGGGAGTGAACACTGAAGCTTTCTTT.

This clone was seen a handful of times. The chain is built from TRBV6-5 and TRBJ1-6; 8 positions agree with TRBD1. Germline assignment: CDR1 MNHEY and CDR2 SVGAGI. Trimming at V came to 6 bases and at J to 11 bases, leaving 9 bases not matched to a gene. This CDR3 is built from 14 residues. CDR3 nucleotides: TGTGCCAGCAGGCAACAGGGGGGGAAAGCACCCCTCCACTTT. Translated: CASRQQGGKAPLHF.